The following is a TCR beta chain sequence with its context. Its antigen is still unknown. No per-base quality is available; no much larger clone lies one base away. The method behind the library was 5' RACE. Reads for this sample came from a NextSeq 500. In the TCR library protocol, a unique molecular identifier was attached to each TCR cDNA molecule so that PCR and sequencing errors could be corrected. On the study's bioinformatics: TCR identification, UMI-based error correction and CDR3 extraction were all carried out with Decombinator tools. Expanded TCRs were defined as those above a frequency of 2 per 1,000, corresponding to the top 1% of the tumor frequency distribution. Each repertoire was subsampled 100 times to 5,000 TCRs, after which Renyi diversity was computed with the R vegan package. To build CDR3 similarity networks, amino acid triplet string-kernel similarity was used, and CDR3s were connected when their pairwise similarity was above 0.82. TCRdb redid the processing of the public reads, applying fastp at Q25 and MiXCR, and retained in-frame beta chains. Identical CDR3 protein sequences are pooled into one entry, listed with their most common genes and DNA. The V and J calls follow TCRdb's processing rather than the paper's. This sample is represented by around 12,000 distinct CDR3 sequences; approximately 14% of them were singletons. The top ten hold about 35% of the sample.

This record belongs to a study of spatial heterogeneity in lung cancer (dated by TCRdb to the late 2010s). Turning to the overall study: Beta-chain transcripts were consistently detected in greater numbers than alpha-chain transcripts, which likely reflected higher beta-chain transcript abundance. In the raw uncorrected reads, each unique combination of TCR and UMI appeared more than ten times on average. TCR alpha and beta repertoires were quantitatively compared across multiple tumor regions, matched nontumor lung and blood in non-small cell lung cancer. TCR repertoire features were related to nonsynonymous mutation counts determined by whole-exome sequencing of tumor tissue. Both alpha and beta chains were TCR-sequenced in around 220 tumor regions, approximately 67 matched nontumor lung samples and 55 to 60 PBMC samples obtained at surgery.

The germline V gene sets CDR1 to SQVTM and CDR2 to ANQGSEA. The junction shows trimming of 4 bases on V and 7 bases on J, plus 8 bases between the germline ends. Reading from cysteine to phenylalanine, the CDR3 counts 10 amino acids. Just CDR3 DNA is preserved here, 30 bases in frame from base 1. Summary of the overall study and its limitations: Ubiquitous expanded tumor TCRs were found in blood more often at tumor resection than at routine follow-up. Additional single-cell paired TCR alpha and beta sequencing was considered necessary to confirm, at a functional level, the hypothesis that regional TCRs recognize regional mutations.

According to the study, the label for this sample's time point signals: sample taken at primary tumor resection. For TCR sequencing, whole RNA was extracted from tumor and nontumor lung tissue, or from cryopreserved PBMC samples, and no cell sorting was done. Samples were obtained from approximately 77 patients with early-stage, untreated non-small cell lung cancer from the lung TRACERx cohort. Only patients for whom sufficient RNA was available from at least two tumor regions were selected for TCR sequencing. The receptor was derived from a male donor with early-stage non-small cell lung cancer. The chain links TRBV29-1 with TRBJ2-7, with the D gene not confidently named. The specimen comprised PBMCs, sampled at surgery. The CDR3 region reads CSVGQVEQYF. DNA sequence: TGCAGCGTTGGGCAGGTAGAGCAGTACTTC.